Given below is one TCR beta chain in context. Its antigen specificity is not known. No base quality information exists; no much larger clone differs at one position. There are 14 amino acids in the CDR3, from cysteine to phenylalanine inclusive. Solely the CDR3 DNA is kept, with 42 bases framed from the first base. V lost 5 bases and J lost 14 bases, and the count of bases not matched to a germline gene is 12. Reading the germline V gene gives CDR1 SGHRS and CDR2 YFSETQ. The CDR3 regions of human TCRbeta chains were analyzed by immunosequencing. On the study's bioinformatics: TCRs in the repertoires were matched against a reference library of SARS-CoV-2-specific TCRs that had been generated with the MIRA antigen-specificity platform. Breadth meant the fraction of unique TCRs that were SARS-CoV-2-associated, whereas depth meant the fraction of total T cells that were SARS-CoV-2-associated. Using the MIRA data, each spike-specific TCR was mapped to the spike region that the TCR reacts to and placed in a CD4 or CD8 class. Log10-transformed breadth and depth values were compared by one-way ANOVA with Sidak's multiple comparisons tests. TCRdb took this table from immuneACCESS and kept in-frame rearrangements with V and J called. Such tables lack part of the clones; where checked against another copy, unresolved V genes explain under half of the gap, and the rest is unexplained. D and trimming were read from the DNA, whereas the V and J calls and clone size are those reported in that table. A total of under 250,000 clones appear in this sample, 93% of them only once. Jointly, the top ten make up around 1% of the sample.

The time point tag for this specimen amounts to: baseline before first vaccination. Taken with the paper, the label for treatment or condition translates to: meningococcal conjugate vaccine given as trial control. Vaccinee samples came from UK trials COV001 and COV002, including a single-blind randomized controlled phase 2/3 trial of AZD1222 (ChAdOx1 nCoV-19) in healthy adults. Trial participant PBMC samples were collected at day 0 and day 28 after the second dose for TCRbeta chain sequencing. The sample originates from a study of T cell responses to AZD1222 COVID-19 vaccine (dated by TCRdb to the early 2020s). With respect to the entire study: TCR sequencing was performed for more than 230 trial participants, of whom about 200 were given two doses of AZD1222 and around 25 were given two doses of MenACWY control vaccine. Trial participants were enrolled into age subgroups of 18-55, 56-69 and 70-plus years, which contained approximately 150, 28 and 58 TCR-sequenced participants, respectively. Results and caveats for the whole study, not just this receptor: Conclusions about previously exposed vaccinees are limited, since just a handful of AZD1222 recipients were seropositive for SARS-CoV-2 at baseline. The 56-69-year group was small, and its depth increase did not reach significance, likely because of low power. Because no samples from the day 14 peak response were available, repertoires could be characterized only after the peak T cell response. Most participants were white British and females outnumbered males, and the authors suggested that clonal diversity may have been underestimated. CD4 TCRs associated with the vaccine covered the entire spike protein, and the dominant responses were in regions 160-218 and 743-854. A significant rise in spike-specific TCR breadth and depth was observed after two AZD1222 doses relative to day 0 and relative to MenACWY recipients. Reportedly, almost half of the unique spike-specific TCRs recognized epitopes lying outside the regions that are mutated in the B.1.351 and B.1.1.7 variants.

The sequences come from peripheral blood, collected on day 0 of MenACWY control vaccination. The chain is assembled from TRBV5-1 and TRBJ2-1, with TRBD2 matching 11 junction bases. The sequence derives from an adult in good health. The CDR3 corresponds to CASRTSGAYRKEFF. The sequenced DNA: TGCGCCAGCAGGACTAGCGGGGCATACCGTAAGGAGTTCTTC. With the rest looked up from the reference TRBV5-1 and TRBJ2-1 genes rather than sequenced, the full variable domain is KAGVTQTPRYLIKTRGQQVTLSCSPISGHRSVSWYQQTPGQGLQFLFEYFSETQRNKGNFPGRFSGRQFSNSRSEMNVSTLELGDSALYLCASRTSGAYRKEFFGPGTRLTVL.